These 9 T cell receptor beta chains share one sample of origin, sequenced in a study of OX40 agonist ivuxolimab in advanced cancers. Repertoires were generated with immunoSEQ multiplex PCR, while TCRdb's copy carries only in-frame clones and drops some. The table lists 15,000 to 25,000 clones, about 88% of them singletons. Sequenced here: CD4+ or CD8+ T cells sorted from blood, sampled in a trial of the OX40 agonist ivuxolimab. Receptor source: an adult with an advanced solid tumor such as melanoma, head and neck, liver or kidney cancer.

The gene calls are TRBV10-3 and TRBJ2-1, with TRBD2 as a possible D gene (6 bases). The CDR3 covers 15 residues. Germline CDR1 and CDR2: ENHRY and SYGVKD. V was trimmed by 6 bases and J by 10 bases, leaving 22 bases between them. The CDR3 is CAIRDIRPQGLEQFF. CDR3 nucleotides: TGTGCCATCAGGGATATTCGCCCTCAGGGACTCGAGCAGTTCTTC.

This chain links TRBV6-1 with TRBJ2-1, with D perhaps matching TRBD2 (6 bases). This CDR3 region has 15 residues. The V end was cut by 4 bases, the J end by 0 bases, with 10 bases between. Germline-derived CDR1 and CDR2 are MNHNS and SASEGT. In nucleotides, the CDR3 is TGTGCCAGCAGTGTTGCGGGGAGCTCCTACAATGAGCAGTTCTTC. It yields the protein CASSVAGSSYNEQFF.

This chain connects TRBV2 to TRBJ2-7; D gene uncertain. Germline assignment: CDR1 SNHLY and CDR2 FYNNEI. V lost 7 bases and J 2 bases, leaving 15 bases between the germline ends. The CDR3 has 14 amino acids. The CDR3 DNA follows: TGTGCCAGCAAACACAGTCGAGACCCCTACGAGCAGTACTTC. Its translation is CASKHSRDPYEQYF.

This clone was seen a handful of times. This chain connects TRBV10-3 to TRBJ1-4; TRBD1 is a possible D gene (6 bases). Germline V CDR1 and CDR2: ENHRY, SYGVKD. V gave up 10 bases and J gave up 8 bases, with 17 bases separating them. The CDR3 is 13 amino acids. In DNA form, the CDR3 reads TGTGCCACTGGGGGCAGGGAAAACGAAAAACTGTTTTTT. This translates into CATGGRENEKLFF.

The V call is TRBV5-4, the J call TRBJ1-2; 11 bases are shared with TRBD1. Per the germline V gene, CDR1 is SGHNT and CDR2 is YYREEE (reference sequence). The trim removed 4 bases at V and 7 bases at J, leaving 3 bases unmatched. The CDR3 runs to 13 residues. CDR3 bases: TGTGCCAGCAGCCCGGACAGGGGGCTTGGCTACACCTTC. Protein: CASSPDRGLGYTF.

V usage is TRBV27 and J usage is TRBJ2-3, with D unclear. Germline V CDR1 and CDR2: MNHEY, SMNVEV (reference sequence). CDR3 length: 14 amino acids. V lost 8 bases and J 1 base, leaving 13 bases between the germline ends. The CDR3 nucleotides read TGTGCCAGCGCCCTTTGGGAAGGCACAGATACGCAGTATTTT. This translates into CASALWEGTDTQYF.

This chain's CDR3 is CAWRGTLFIGSPLHF. The CDR3 DNA reads as TGTGCCTGGAGAGGGACTCTCTTTATCGGATCACCCCTCCACTTT. The gene calls are TRBV30 and TRBJ1-6; tentative D call: TRBD1 (5 bases). CDR1 GTSNPN and CDR2 SVGIG come from the germline V gene (reference sequence). This CDR3 contains 15 residues. V was pared by 3 bases and J by 10 bases, with 19 bases between.

The V gene is TRBV11-2, the J gene TRBJ2-3; D may match TRBD1 or TRBD2 (7 bases each). V was clipped by 0 bases and J by 5 bases, with 27 bases between them. Germline-derived CDR1 and CDR2 are SGHAT and FQNNGV. The CDR3 has 20 residues. In nucleotides, the CDR3 is TGTGCCAGCAGCTTAGACCCCCGTAAGAGGGGAGGGGGCATGATAGATACGCAGTATTTT. Encoded protein: CASSLDPRKRGGGMIDTQYF.

Turning to this clone: At one boundary the junction diverges from the germline segment, which might be a read error. V is TRBV5-1 and J is TRBJ1-5; TRBD1 matches 11 bases. This CDR3 has 15 amino acids. From germline, CDR1 is SGHRS and CDR2 YFSETQ. For the CDR3, the DNA is TGCGCCAGCAGGTTGGGACAGGGGGTAAATCAGCCCCAGCATTTT. Amino acids: CASRLGQGVNQPQHF.